The T cell receptor (beta chain) under discussion was sequenced for a study of T cells in pancreatic ductal adenocarcinoma. Study findings and constraints: No significant tumor-blood clonality difference; means were about 0.11 and 0.072. Tumor-versus-blood clonality comparisons may be biased toward lower tumor diversity. The resected pancreatic cancer cohort was biased toward the minority with early-stage disease. Tumor samples had fewer productive templates and approximately 8-fold fewer unique clonotypes than blood.

Remarks on this clone: What it binds is not known.

Here immunoSEQ multiplex PCR was the method, and the copy in TCRdb shows in-frame clones only, minus some. The table records roughly 31,000 clones, approximately 92% of them present only once. V lost 6 bases to trimming and J lost 6 bases; unmatched junction nucleotides: 4. The CDR3 runs 13 residues. Germline V gives CDR1 ENHRY, CDR2 SYGVKD. Selected pancreatic ductal adenocarcinoma patients had undergone surgery without neoadjuvant therapy. The chain has TRBV10-3 and TRBJ1-4, with TRBD1 identical over 7 bases. The source material was PBMCs. The source of this sequence is a human donor with pancreatic ductal adenocarcinoma. This CDR3 is CAIRKDRDEKLFF. The CDR3 region has the DNA TGTGCCATCAGAAAAGACAGGGATGAAAAACTGTTTTTT.